Sequencing of this T cell receptor (beta chain) was carried out in a study of blood T cell repertoires in COVID-19. Looking at the study overall: Researchers got acute and convalescent COVID-19 samples from the United States, Italy and Spain. In each case, the material was cDNA or gDNA derived from T cells, B-cell-depleted T cells, or PBMCs.

The CDR3 loop spans 17 amino acids. With 3 bases clipped from V and 6 bases from J, the junction kept 13 bases outside the gene matches. Per germline, CDR1 MDHEN and CDR2 SYDVKM. Authors' processing steps: The authors estimated nucleated cell counts from reference gene primer amplification. TCRdb keeps only in-frame clones here, not all; method: immunoSEQ multiplex PCR. V and J calls and clone size come straight from that table; D and trimming were deduced from the DNA. Of 40,000 to 65,000 clones in the sample, around 78% were seen once. The chain uses TRBV28 and TRBJ2-5, with 10 bases lining up with TRBD2. Sequenced: peripheral blood. The TCR was taken from a human donor with active or convalescent COVID-19. The donor label of this sample is uncertain. CDR3 sequence: CASSFTHPAGGQKTQYF. In DNA form, the CDR3 reads TGTGCCAGCAGTTTTACCCACCCAGCGGGAGGGCAAAAGACCCAGTACTTC.